The present entry profiles one T cell receptor (beta chain) with its context. The germline gives CDR1 LNHDA, CDR2 SQIVND (reference sequence). This CDR3 is built from 14 residues. The trim removed 4 bases at V and 2 bases at J, leaving 4 bases unmatched. Time point described: newly diagnosed GD, antithyroid drugs for less than 3 months. After RNA was extracted from PBMCs, the TCR library was made from it. According to the study, TCR beta libraries were built with iRepertoire HTBI primers and CDR3-region Arm-PCR. As handled by the study authors: Across all samples, approximately 64 TRBV segments and 15 or so TRBJ segments were identified. Each CDR3 protein gets one entry after TCRdb re-called the multiplex PCR reads with MiXCR. The V and J calls were not made by the authors but by TCRdb's processing. This sample has about 440,000 distinct CDR3 sequences; around 17% occur once, and the top ten carry 20% to 25%.

This specimen comes from a study of regulatory T cells in long-lasting Graves disease. These records were also assigned to another study, of T cells in Graves' hyperthyroidism and ophthalmopathy. As reported in that work: Uncontrolled infection, other autoimmune disease, pregnancy or lactation barred patients from enrollment.

The genes are TRBV19 and TRBJ2-5; 7 nucleotides align to TRBD1. The input for sequencing was peripheral blood mononuclear cells (PBMCs), taken at new diagnosis, from a patient treated with antithyroid drugs. This TCR derives from a young woman with Graves disease. As DNA, the CDR3 is TGTGCCAGTAGTAAGACAGGGCTACAAGAGACCCAGTACTTC. Translating gives CASSKTGLQETQYF.